The entry that follows covers one TCR beta chain sequence. This entry is derived from a study of blood T cell repertoires in COVID-19. The wider study: Researchers got acute and convalescent COVID-19 samples from the United States, Italy and Spain. T cells, B-cell-depleted T cells, or PBMCs provided the cDNA or gDNA that served as material.

This CDR3 has 16 residues. V was pared by 5 bases and J by 5 bases, with 13 bases of the junction left unmatched. Germline lookup yields CDR1 SEHNR and CDR2 FQNEAQ (reference sequence). In the original analysis: Reference gene primer amplification in the assay estimated nucleated cell counts. Method: immunoSEQ multiplex PCR; TCRdb's copy keeps in-frame clones and lacks some. D and trimming come from the DNA, and the V and J calls and clone size come from that table. Of 65,000 to 95,000 clones listed, 85% are singletons. The sequenced sample was peripheral blood. The TCR sequence derives from an older man with active or convalescent COVID-19. V and J are TRBV7-9 and TRBJ1-1; 8 bases agree with TRBD1. The CDR3 DNA reads TGTGCCAGCAGCCTCTACCCTACAGGGGGTGGAACTGAAGCTTTCTTT. Translated, it gives CASSLYPTGGGTEAFF.